This T cell receptor beta chain was identified in a study of blood T cell repertoires in COVID-19. Study summary: Donors in the United States, Italy and Spain gave samples during acute or convalescent COVID-19.

Sequenced by immunoSEQ multiplex PCR; TCRdb stores in-frame clones only, minus some. Of 190,000 or so clones listed, almost 85% were seen once; the top ten hold 6.9%. CDR3 size: 15 residues. Germline-derived CDR1 and CDR2 are SEHNR and FQNEAQ (reference sequence). The ends lost 2 bases at V and 3 bases at J; junction bases unmatched: 6. The rearrangement uses TRBV7-9 and TRBJ2-5, with 7 bases fitting TRBD2. The sample was peripheral blood. The clonotype originates from a human donor with acute or convalescent COVID-19. The donor label of this sample is uncertain. The CDR3 bases are TGTGCCAGCAGCTTACGTTTGCTAGCGGAAGAGACCCAGTACTTC. Translation: CASSLRLLAEETQYF.